This TCR beta chain is drawn from a study of blood T cell repertoires in COVID-19. In the study overall: The analysed material was cDNA or gDNA that came from T cells, B-cell-depleted T cells, or PBMCs.

Germline CDR1 and CDR2: SGHRS and YFSETQ. This CDR3 region has 15 residues. Deletions cut 2 bases from V and 1 base from J, with 11 bases between. Measured with immunoSEQ multiplex PCR; TCRdb has only the in-frame clones, and not every one. This table holds 200,000 or so clones, 70% to 90% found once. The chain has TRBV5-1 and TRBJ2-3; possibly TRBD2 for D (5 bases). This receptor was taken from a human donor with active or convalescent COVID-19. The donor label of this sample is uncertain. Material for sequencing was peripheral blood. CDR3 nucleotide sequence: TGCGCCAGCAGCTTAGGGCTGGAGGGCACAGATACGCAGTATTTT. Translation gives CASSLGLEGTDTQYF.